This entry lists 9 T cell receptor beta chains sequenced from one sample in a study of Graves' ophthalmopathy and Graves' hyperthyroidism. The TCR beta CDR3 regions underwent amplification from RNA transcripts. HTBI-primed RT-PCR formed the first round, and a multiplex PCR formed the second. TCRdb called the multiplex PCR reads again in MiXCR, with one record for every CDR3 protein. The sample has some 210,000 distinct CDR3 sequences; around 28% are singletons. Sequencing input: peripheral blood. The source of these receptors is a man between 45 and 60 years old with Graves' ophthalmopathy.

This clonotype has at least ten counts. The rearrangement links TRBV28 to TRBJ2-7; 7 bases line up with TRBD2. The J segment lost 0 bases and the V segment lost 3 bases, leaving 5 bases of the junction unmatched. This CDR3 has 15 amino acids. Per germline, CDR1 MDHEN and CDR2 SYDVKM. CDR3 sequence: CASSFAGRSSYEQYF. The CDR3 nucleotides are TGTGCCAGCAGTTTTGCCGGGAGGAGCTCCTACGAGCAGTACTTC. The full variable domain, in which reference TRBV28 and TRBJ2-7 provide the parts outside the CDR3, is DVKVTQSSRYLVKRTGEKVFLECVQDMDHENMFWYRQDPGLGLRLIYFSYDVKMKEKGDIPEGYSVSREKKERFSLILESASTNQTSMYLCASSFAGRSSYEQYFGPGTRLTVT.

This clonotype was found many times. The CDR3 coding sequence is TGTGCCAGCTCACCCCCGCAGGGGGAGACCCAGTACTTC. This sequence encodes CASSPPQGETQYF. V gene TRBV18 combines with J gene TRBJ2-5; D is possibly TRBD1 (6 bases). Trimming cost V 3 bases and J 5 bases, with 10 bases left between them. Germline V CDR1 and CDR2: KGHSH, LQKENI. CDR3 length: 13 amino acids. The full variable domain, with the rest looked up from reference TRBV18 and TRBJ2-5, is NAGVMQNPRHLVRRRGQEARLRCSPMKGHSHVYWYRQLPEEGLKFMVYLQKENIIDESGMPKERFSAEFPKEGPSILRIQQVVRGDSAAYFCASSPPQGETQYFGPGTRLLVL.

The sample holds many counts of this clonotype. In DNA, the CDR3 is TGCGCCAGCAGCATCTCGGGACAGGGAACCTACGAGCAGTACTTC. Protein product: CASSISGQGTYEQYF. The rearrangement links TRBV4-1 to TRBJ2-7; 9 bases match TRBD1. Germline loops: CDR1 MGHRA, CDR2 YSYEKL. V lost 5 bases and J lost 2; bases outside the gene matches: 7. This CDR3 is 15 amino acids long.

The chain links TRBV18 to TRBJ2-7; no clear D gene. V lost 3 bases and J 0 bases, leaving 9 bases between the germline ends. The CDR3 spans 14 residues. Germline V CDR1 and CDR2: KGHSH, LQKENI. The DNA of the CDR3 is TGTGCCAGCTCACCCGAGACCGACTCCTACGAGCAGTACTTC. Its translation is CASSPETDSYEQYF.

This chain joins TRBV6-1 and TRBJ1-2, with 7 bases aligning to TRBD1. Trimming at V came to 3 bases and at J to 6 bases, leaving 7 bases not matched to a gene. This CDR3 is built from 14 residues. Per the germline V gene, CDR1 is MNHNS and CDR2 is SASEGT. The CDR3: CASSDPGQTDGYTF. The DNA of the CDR3 is TGTGCCAGCAGTGACCCGGGACAGACGGATGGCTACACCTTC.

This clonotype appeared a few times. This rearrangement joins TRBV6-1 to TRBJ2-5; tentative D call: TRBD1 (5 bases). Germline assignment: CDR1 MNHNS and CDR2 SASEGT. Trimming left V 6 bases short and J 2 bases short, with 16 bases between. The CDR3 contains 15 residues. The CDR3 DNA reads TGTGCCAGCAGAAAGGGAAGGGGTCCTCAAGAGACCCAGTACTTC. This codes for CASRKGRGPQETQYF.

Ten or more counts support this clonotype. The CDR3 loop is CASSVSDGWLNSPLHF. CDR3 DNA: TGTGCCAGCAGCGTTAGTGATGGGTGGTTAAATTCACCCCTCCACTTT. V gene TRBV9 combines with J gene TRBJ1-6; D is undetermined. CDR1 and CDR2 from the germline V gene are SGDLS and YYNGEE. The CDR3 extends over 16 amino acids. Trimming left V 2 bases short and J 7 bases short, with 16 bases between.

This clonotype was counted at least ten times. The rearrangement uses TRBV30 and TRBJ2-2, with D possibly TRBD1 on 6 matching bases. This CDR3 contains 13 residues. Per the germline V gene, CDR1 is GTSNPN and CDR2 is SVGIG (reference sequence). Trimming removed 5 bases from V and 6 bases from J, with 13 bases in between. CDR3: CAWQSYRAGELFF. In DNA, the CDR3 is TGTGCCTGGCAATCGTACAGGGCCGGGGAGCTGTTTTTT.

In this sample, this clonotype turned up many times. The V and J genes are TRBV12-3 or TRBV12-4 and TRBJ1-1; D may be TRBD1 (6 bases). Trimming removed 6 bases at V and 7 bases at J, with 15 bases between. This CDR3 is built from 13 residues. CDR3 region: CASSYVQGFEAFF. Written as DNA, the CDR3 is TGTGCCAGCAGCTACGTCCAGGGGTTTGAAGCTTTCTTT.